The 30 T cell receptor beta chains given below trace back to one sample, sequenced in a study of regulatory T cells in long-lasting Graves disease. For TCR beta, libraries came from iRepertoire HTBI primers and Arm-PCR of CDR3 regions. MiXCR, applied by TCRdb to the multiplex PCR reads, yields one record per CDR3 protein. Of 550,000 or so distinct CDR3 sequences listed, around 13% were seen once; the top ten hold 8% to 10%. Time point in this sample: newly diagnosed GD, antithyroid drugs for less than 3 months. The authors made the TCR library using RNA they extracted from PBMCs. The same data also went into a second study, on T cells in Graves' hyperthyroidism and ophthalmopathy.

The material sequenced was peripheral blood mononuclear cells (PBMCs), taken at new diagnosis, from a patient treated with antithyroid drugs. These receptors came from a woman in her twenties or thirties with Graves disease.

This clonotype came up many times. The chain carries TRBV2 and TRBJ2-2; tentatively, D is TRBD1 or TRBD2 (6 bases each). V lost 3 bases and J lost 1, with 15 bases in between. The germline gives CDR1 SNHLY, CDR2 FYNNEI. The CDR3 spans 17 residues. CDR3 region: CASSDGGLAENTGELFF. DNA of the CDR3: TGTGCCAGCAGTGATGGGGGCTTAGCGGAGAACACCGGGGAGCTGTTTTTT.

This clonotype showed up many times. This chain uses TRBV28 with TRBJ2-5; 10 bases align to TRBD1. Germline CDR1 is MDHEN and CDR2 is SYDVKM. V lost 6 bases, J lost 5 bases, and 9 bases stayed unmatched. The CDR3 runs 15 residues. CDR3 sequence reads: CASRGGGQGKETQYF. CDR3 DNA sequence: TGTGCCAGCAGAGGCGGGGGACAGGGGAAGGAGACCCAGTACTTC.

This clonotype was found many times. The gene calls are TRBV5-1 and TRBJ1-5, with TRBD1 matching over 7 bases. Trimming took 5 bases from V and 5 from J; bases not matched to a gene: 7. The CDR3 has 14 residues. Germline CDR1 is SGHRS and CDR2 is YFSETQ. This chain's CDR3 is CASRISGGDQPQHF. Written as DNA, the CDR3 is TGCGCCAGCAGAATATCAGGGGGAGATCAGCCCCAGCATTTT.

In its sample, this clonotype was seen many times. The chain carries TRBV2 and TRBJ2-2, with 7 bases fitting TRBD1. This CDR3 region has 15 residues. Germline CDR1 SNHLY, CDR2 FYNNEI. J lost 1 base, V lost 7 bases, and 6 bases had no gene match. CDR3 sequence reads: CASKSSGGNTGELFF. In DNA form, the CDR3 reads TGTGCCAGCAAGTCTTCAGGGGGGAACACCGGGGAGCTGTTTTTT. The entire variable domain, with the rest obtained from reference TRBV2 and TRBJ2-2, is as follows: EPEVTQTPSHQVTQMGQEVILRCVPISNHLYFYWYRQILGQKVEFLVSFYNNEISEKSEIFDDQFSVERPDGSNFTLKIRSTKLEDSAMYFCASKSSGGNTGELFFGEGSRLTVL.

The chain recombines TRBV6-1 with TRBJ1-5; no definite D call. V gave up 1 base and J gave up 7 bases, with 11 bases separating them. Germline assignment: CDR1 MNHNS and CDR2 SASEGT. There are 14 residues in the CDR3. The CDR3 here is CASSEVRGRQPQHF. The CDR3 nucleotides read TGTGCCAGCAGTGAAGTTCGGGGTCGCCAGCCCCAGCATTTT.

This clonotype has a count of ten or more. The V gene is TRBV2, the J gene TRBJ1-1; D is unclear. The V gene lost 5 bases and the J gene lost 3 bases, with 13 bases spanning the gap. Germline assignment: CDR1 SNHLY and CDR2 FYNNEI. The CDR3 is 14 residues long. Written as DNA, the CDR3 is TGTGCCAGCAGTTTGACGGCGGGAGACACTGAAGCTTTCTTT. It translates to CASSLTAGDTEAFF.

The chain carries TRBV28 and TRBJ1-3; TRBD1 is a possible D gene (5 bases). The CDR3 covers 15 residues. Germline lookup yields CDR1 MDHEN and CDR2 SYDVKM. Trimming took 4 bases from V and 1 from J, leaving 11 bases between them. The CDR3 spells CASSYIQDSGNTIYF. The CDR3 coding sequence is TGTGCCAGCAGTTATATACAGGATTCTGGAAACACCATATATTTT.

This clonotype was seen only a few times. V and J are TRBV5-5 and TRBJ2-1; 7 bases agree with TRBD1. J lost 3 bases, V lost 4 bases, and 7 bases had no gene match. The length of the CDR3 is 15 residues. Germline assignment: CDR1 SGHKS and CDR2 YYEKEE (reference sequence). The CDR3 DNA sequence: TGTGCCAGCAGCAGGACAGGACCGGGCTACAATGAGCAGTTCTTC. This sequence encodes CASSRTGPGYNEQFF.

At least ten counts were recorded for this clonotype. The chain carries TRBV7-8 and TRBJ1-4; tentatively, D is TRBD1 (5 bases). The germline V gene has CDR1 SGHVS and CDR2 FQNEAQ. The CDR3 spans 14 residues. V lost 1 base, J lost 4 bases, and 7 bases lay in between. The CDR3 DNA sequence: TGTGCCAGCAGCTTAGGGGACTTTAATGAAAAACTGTTTTTT. Its translation is CASSLGDFNEKLFF.

This clonotype was recorded many times. This chain uses TRBV11-2 with TRBJ2-1; 7 nucleotides match TRBD2. V dropped 10 bases and J dropped 5; count of bases not matched to a gene: 29. Germline CDR1 reads SGHAT; CDR2 reads FQNNGV. CDR3 length: 20 amino acids. The CDR3 reads CATLIRPKKKRDLFDNEQFF. DNA of the CDR3: TGTGCCACCCTGATACGTCCTAAAAAGAAGCGGGACCTTTTCGACAATGAGCAGTTCTTC.

The gene calls are TRBV4-3 and TRBJ2-1; TRBD2 aligns across 9 bases. The CDR3 loop spans 17 amino acids. The V gene's germline CDR1 is LGHNA and CDR2 YSLEER. V lost 1 base and J lost 0; bases outside the gene matches: 4. Here the CDR3 DNA reads TGCGCCAGCAGCCAAGGACTAGCGGAAAGCTCCTACAATGAGCAGTTCTTC. Protein sequence: CASSQGLAESSYNEQFF.

The rearrangement uses TRBV7-9 and TRBJ2-2; tentative D call: TRBD2 (5 bases). Germline loops: CDR1 SEHNR, CDR2 FQNEAQ (reference sequence). The CDR3 is 15 amino acids. Trimming stripped 5 bases from V and 7 bases from J, with 17 bases between. CDR3 DNA sequence: TGTGCCAGCAGCACCTCCGCTAGTCGGGACGGGGAGCTGTTTTTT. This gives the protein CASSTSASRDGELFF.

The chain couples TRBV18 to TRBJ2-5; D call uncertain. The V and J ends lost 3 bases and 2 bases respectively, with 10 bases between them. The CDR3 sequence is 14 residues long. Germline CDR1 is KGHSH and CDR2 is LQKENI. This chain's CDR3 is CASSPQSSQETQYF. For the CDR3, the DNA is TGTGCCAGCTCACCTCAGAGTAGTCAAGAGACCCAGTACTTC. Complete variable domain (other parts from reference TRBV18 and TRBJ2-5): NAGVMQNPRHLVRRRGQEARLRCSPMKGHSHVYWYRQLPEEGLKFMVYLQKENIIDESGMPKERFSAEFPKEGPSILRIQQVVRGDSAAYFCASSPQSSQETQYFGPGTRLLVL.

This clonotype occurred many times. The rearrangement uses TRBV11-1 and TRBJ2-5; TRBD1 aligns across 9 bases. The V segment lost 6 bases and the J segment 4 bases; nucleotides outside the gene matches: 9. Per the germline V gene, CDR1 is SGHAT and CDR2 is FQDESV (reference sequence). The CDR3 consists of 15 residues. DNA of the CDR3: TGTGCCAGCAGTTTGGGACAGGGTAATGGAGAGACCCAGTACTTC. Protein sequence: CASSLGQGNGETQYF.

This clonotype was found many times. The chain employs TRBV27 and TRBJ2-1; D not resolved. V was cut by 1 base and J by 0 bases, with 7 bases left in between. This CDR3 has 15 residues. Germline CDR1 is MNHEY and CDR2 is SMNVEV (reference sequence). DNA for the CDR3: TGTGCCAGCAGTTTATTACCGACCTCCTACAATGAGCAGTTCTTC. It translates to CASSLLPTSYNEQFF.

As regards this clonotype: The junction departs from the called germline gene at one end, perhaps through a read error. The rearrangement links TRBV7-8 to TRBJ1-5, with no clear D. CDR3 size: 15 residues. Per the germline V gene, CDR1 is SGHVS and CDR2 is FQNEAQ. The CDR3 coding sequence is TGTGTCAGCAGCTTAGCGGAACGGGGAAATCAGCCCCAGCATTTT. Encoded protein: CVSSLAERGNQPQHF.

This clonotype occurred a few times. The chain carries TRBV7-9 and TRBJ1-3; TRBD1 matches at 8 bases. CDR1 is SEHNR and CDR2 is FQNEAQ in the germline V gene (reference sequence). CDR3 length: 15 amino acids. Trimming cost V 5 bases and J 0 bases; bases outside gene matches: 3. Here the CDR3 reads CASSNDRGSGNTIYF. The CDR3 bases are TGTGCCAGCAGCAATGACAGGGGCTCTGGAAACACCATATATTTT.

The chain employs TRBV6-1 and TRBJ2-7; D is perhaps TRBD1 or TRBD2 (5 bases each). V was shortened by 6 bases and J by 3 bases, with 21 bases between the two germline ends. Germline assignment: CDR1 MNHNS and CDR2 SASEGT. The CDR3 consists of 16 residues. The CDR3 region is CASSSERSGRNYEQYF. CDR3 nucleotide sequence: TGTGCCAGCAGCTCTGAGCGTTCGGGACGAAACTACGAGCAGTACTTC.

This clonotype was detected many times. The chain uses TRBV2 and TRBJ1-2, with D unclear. The germline CDR1 and CDR2 sequences are SNHLY and FYNNEI. Trimming stripped 3 bases from V and 8 bases from J, with 13 bases between. This CDR3 is 13 amino acids long. The CDR3 is CASSDPPPTGYTF. The CDR3 bases are TGTGCCAGCAGTGATCCCCCTCCGACAGGCTACACCTTC.

This clonotype was found many times. This chain links TRBV27 with TRBJ1-1; the D is unclear. V was clipped by 1 base and J by 8 bases, with 11 bases between them. This CDR3 region has 13 residues. CDR1 MNHEY and CDR2 SMNVEV come from the germline V gene (reference sequence). The CDR3 region has the DNA TGTGCCAGCAGTTTATTGATCAATTCCGAAGCTTTCTTT. Amino acid sequence: CASSLLINSEAFF.

This clonotype was found many times. The CDR3 DNA follows: TGTGCCAGCAGCTTGGACTCAGATACGCAGTATTTT. Residues: CASSLDSDTQYF. The chain recombines TRBV5-4 with TRBJ2-3; D not certain. V gave up 0 bases and J gave up 4 bases, with 3 bases separating them. Germline V gives CDR1 SGHNT, CDR2 YYREEE (reference sequence). CDR3 length: 12 amino acids.

This clonotype occurred many times. This rearrangement joins TRBV6-2 or TRBV6-3 to TRBJ1-2; 8 nucleotides align to TRBD1. This CDR3 contains 17 residues. CDR1 MNHEY and CDR2 SVGEGT come from the germline V gene. V dropped 2 bases and J dropped 0; count of bases not matched to a gene: 8. In nucleotides, the CDR3 is TGTGCCAGCAGTTACCTAGGGACAGGATCGACTAACTATGGCTACACCTTC. Protein: CASSYLGTGSTNYGYTF.

This clonotype has a count of ten or more. The chain employs TRBV7-2 and TRBJ2-3, with TRBD2 matching 10 bases. V trimming: 5 bases; J trimming: 2 bases; junction bases outside the gene matches: 19. The germline V gene encodes CDR1 SGHTA and CDR2 FQGNSA. This CDR3 region has 20 residues. For the CDR3, the DNA is TGTGCCAGCAGCCAAATGGACGAGCGGGAGGGACCGCTCCCCACAGATACGCAGTATTTT. Translating it yields CASSQMDEREGPLPTDTQYF.

This clonotype was recorded many times. This rearrangement joins TRBV6-5 to TRBJ1-1, with 7 bases identical to TRBD1. CDR1 is MNHEY and CDR2 is SVGAGI in the germline V gene. Losses at the gene ends were 0 bases for V and 5 bases for J; bases not matched to a gene: 0. The CDR3 has 13 amino acids. CDR3 coding DNA: TGTGCCAGCAGTTACTCCAGGGGGACTGAAGCTTTCTTT. It translates to CASSYSRGTEAFF.

This chain links TRBV10-3 with TRBJ2-1, with a tentative D call TRBD2 (6 bases). Trimming removed 2 bases from V and 1 base from J, with 9 bases in between. Germline V lookup: CDR1 ENHRY, CDR2 SYGVKD. CDR3 size: 15 residues. The CDR3, as DNA: TGTGCCATCAGTGAGGCTAGCGTATCCTACAATGAGCAGTTCTTC. Protein product: CAISEASVSYNEQFF.

The chain employs TRBV6-2 or TRBV6-3 and TRBJ2-1; the D is unclear. This CDR3 contains 14 residues. Germline loops: CDR1 MNHEY, CDR2 SVGEGT. Deletions cut 0 bases from V and 6 bases from J, with 9 bases between. In DNA, the CDR3 is TGTGCCAGCAGTTACTCGAGCTCGTCCAATGAGCAGTTCTTC. Translation: CASSYSSSSNEQFF.

This sequence joins TRBV7-8 and TRBJ2-7; 9 bases align to TRBD2. Looked up from germline, CDR1 is SGHVS and CDR2 is FQNEAQ. The length of the CDR3 is 15 residues. With 1 base clipped from V and 3 bases from J, the junction kept 4 bases outside the gene matches. The CDR3 loop reads CASSLVASGNYEQYF. As DNA, the CDR3 is TGTGCCAGCAGCTTAGTGGCTAGCGGGAACTACGAGCAGTACTTC.

The chain carries TRBV5-5 and TRBJ2-3; 15 bases fit TRBD2. CDR1 is SGHKS and CDR2 is YYEKEE in the germline V gene (reference sequence). J was trimmed by 11 bases and V by 2 bases; bases with no gene match: 6. The CDR3 runs to 15 residues. The CDR3 bases are TGTGCCAGCAGCTTCGGACTAGCGGGAGGGCCTTGGCAGTATTTT. Protein: CASSFGLAGGPWQYF.

This clonotype was recorded many times. V and J are TRBV19 and TRBJ2-2; D is possibly TRBD2 (7 bases). V was shortened by 5 bases and J by 3 bases, with 16 bases between the two germline ends. CDR1 and CDR2 from the germline V gene are LNHDA and SQIVND (reference sequence). CDR3 length equals 16 residues. DNA of the CDR3: TGTGCCAGTAGTCACTACTTAGGGGGGGACACCGGGGAGCTGTTTTTT. This sequence encodes CASSHYLGGDTGELFF.

This clonotype has at least ten counts. The rearrangement links TRBV6-2 or TRBV6-3 to TRBJ1-1, with 7 bases lining up with TRBD1. Germline lookup yields CDR1 MNHEY and CDR2 SVGEGT. V shed 8 bases, J shed 11 bases, and the junction held 8 bases outside the gene matches. The CDR3 consists of 11 residues. The CDR3 DNA is TGTGCCAGCTCCGGGACAGTCCAGGCTTTCTTT. This sequence encodes CASSGTVQAFF.